Listed below are T cell receptor beta chains from one sample, sequenced in a study of shared T cell receptors in the human thymus. Profiling relied on immunoSEQ multiplex PCR, and the TCRdb table lists in-frame clones only, not all of them. The repertoire has some 660,000 clones, more than 75% of them found once; the top ten carry about 0.0094%. These same data were also listed under a study on human thymus T cells.

The sample was thymocytes. All receptors come from a boy younger than two with a congenital heart defect. Both conserved end residues are part of each CDR3. A D gene is named only where the DNA matches it firmly. Size is omitted from some rows. Given values are once, few, many or a class for expanded clones.

>TRBJ2-2|TRBV28|TRBD1|NA
TGTGCCAGCAGTTTTTGGACAGGGGACACCGGGGAGCTGTTTTTT
CASSFWTGDTGELFF
>TRBJ2-6|TRBV5-6|TRBD1|NA
TGTGCCGGAAGTGCAAGGACAGGGGGCTCGTCTGGGGCCAACGTCCTGACTTTC
CAGSARTGGSSGANVLTF
>TRBJ2-7|TRBV7-6|TRBD2|NA
TGTGCCAGCAGTTCCGGGACTAGCGGGAGCAGGTCCTACGAGCAGTACTTC
CASSSGTSGSRSYEQYF
>TRBJ1-1|TRBV7-2|NA|NA
TGTGCCAGCATCGCTACAGGCATGAACACTGAAGCTTTCTTT
CASIATGMNTEAFF
>TRBJ2-1|TRBV27|NA|NA
TGTGCCAGTTCTAACGGCGGCGGGGGCCCCAGCTCCTACAATGAGCAGTTCTTC
CASSNGGGGPSSYNEQFF
>TRBJ2-7|TRBV6-5|TRBD2|NA
TGTGCCAGCAGTGGGACTAGCTCCTACGAGCAGTACTTC
CASSGTSSYEQYF
>TRBJ2-7|TRBV7-2|TRBD2|NA
TGTGCCAGCAGCTTCAGAGCGGGGGGGGCTTACGAGCAGTACTTC
CASSFRAGGAYEQYF
>TRBJ2-7|TRBV13|NA|NA
TGTGCCAGCAGCCCAAACGGAGGGAACGAGCAGTACTTC
CASSPNGGNEQYF
>TRBJ2-7|TRBV30|TRBD2|NA
TGTGCCTGGAGTGGTCCGACTAGCGGGAGACCCTACGAGCAGTACTTC
CAWSGPTSGRPYEQYF
>TRBJ2-2|TRBV27|NA|NA
TGTGCCAGCAGTTTAGACAGGTCGAACACCGGGGAGCTGTTTTTT
CASSLDRSNTGELFF
>TRBJ2-6|TRBV5-1|NA|once
TGCGCCAGCAGCCTAGAAGGGGCCAACGTCCTGACTTTC
CASSLEGANVLTF
>TRBJ2-5|TRBV30|NA|NA
TGTGCCTGGAGTGTTACCAGCGGGTACCAAGAGACCCAGTACTTC
CAWSVTSGYQETQYF
>TRBJ2-3|TRBV28|NA|NA
TGTGCCAGCAGTCCCGACAGGCGCACAGATACGCAGTATTTT
CASSPDRRTDTQYF
>TRBJ1-5|TRBV28|TRBD1|NA
TGTGCCAGCAGTTGTGGGACAGGGACCAATCAGCCCCAGCATTTT
CASSCGTGTNQPQHF
>TRBJ2-3|TRBV13|TRBD1|NA
TGTGCCAGCAGCTTAGGACAGGGGAAAGATACGCAGTATTTT
CASSLGQGKDTQYF
>TRBJ2-7|TRBV28|NA|NA
TGTGCCAGCAGTTTAATGGGACAATCAAACTCCTACGAGCAGTACTTC
CASSLMGQSNSYEQYF
>TRBJ2-2|TRBV10-2|NA|few
TGCGCCAGCAGGGAAAGGGGGTCCGCAAGGACCGGGGAGCTGTTTTTT
CASRERGSARTGELFF
>TRBJ2-5|TRBV6-5|NA|NA
TGTGCCAGCAGTCCGGAGGCTTGGGAGACCCAGTACTTC
CASSPEAWETQYF
>TRBJ1-5|TRBV5-1|TRBD1|NA
TGCGCCAGCAGCTTGACGGGACAGGACATGGGCAATCAGCCCCAGCATTTT
CASSLTGQDMGNQPQHF
>TRBJ1-6|TRBV6-5|NA|NA
TGTGCCAGCAGTTACCGAGGGACACCTAATTCACCCCTCCACTTT
CASSYRGTPNSPLHF
>TRBJ2-5|TRBV7-8|NA|NA
TGTGCCAGCAGCTTAGGGTCGGGTCCCGGGGAGACCCAGTACTTC
CASSLGSGPGETQYF
>TRBJ2-3|TRBV2|TRBD2|NA
TGTGCCAGCAGTGGGGGGGGAACAGATACGCAGTATTTT
CASSGGGTDTQYF
>TRBJ1-5|TRBV6-1|NA|NA
TGTGCCAGCAGTGGACGGCAGGGGATAAATGGTCAGCCCCAGCATTTT
CASSGRQGINGQPQHF
>TRBJ1-2|TRBV6-5|NA|NA
TGTGCCAGCAGTTTGGTCTCGCGGGGTAGAGGCTACACCTTC
CASSLVSRGRGYTF
>TRBJ1-3|TRBV28|NA|NA
TGTGCCAGCAGTTTTTTCGTTGGCGGGGTCAGGTCTGGAAACACCATATATTTT
CASSFFVGGVRSGNTIYF
>TRBJ1-2|TRBV13|NA|NA
TGTGCCAGCAGCGGCCTGCAGGGTCTTGGCTACACCTTC
CASSGLQGLGYTF
>TRBJ1-3|TRBV2|NA|NA
TGTGCCAGCAGGGGGGGGGAGTACGGAAACACCATATATTTT
CASRGGEYGNTIYF
>TRBJ2-7|TRBV19|TRBD1|NA
TGTGCCAGTAGCGACAGGGGTGACCACGAGCAGTACTTC
CASSDRGDHEQYF
>TRBJ1-3|TRBV7-8|NA|NA
TGTGCCAGCAGCTCTCGGGGTCGTGGTGGAAACACCATATATTTT
CASSSRGRGGNTIYF
>TRBJ2-1|TRBV9|NA|NA
TGTGCCAGCAGCGAGGGAACCGGGACTTCATTTTACAATGAGCAGTTCTTC
CASSEGTGTSFYNEQFF
>TRBJ1-5|TRBV6-6|NA|NA
TGTGCCAGCAGTTCTAATCAGCCCCAGCATTTT
CASSSNQPQHF
>TRBJ1-4|TRBV2|TRBD1|NA
TGTGCCAGCAGGGGGACAGGCGAAAAACTGTTTTTT
CASRGTGEKLFF
>TRBJ1-2|TRBV11-2|TRBD1|NA
TGTGCCAGCAGCTTAATAATGGACAGGGTCGGTGGCTACACCTTC
CASSLIMDRVGGYTF
>TRBJ2-1|TRBV6-5|TRBD1|NA
TGTGCCAGCAGTTCGGACAGGGGGACCTACAATGAGCAGTTCTTC
CASSSDRGTYNEQFF
>TRBJ1-1|TRBV2|TRBD1|NA
TGTGCCAGCAGTGAATATGGACAGGCGAACACTGAAGCTTTCTTT
CASSEYGQANTEAFF
>TRBJ2-7|TRBV7-9|TRBD2|NA
TGTGCCAGCAGCTTGGGACTAGCGGGAAATCACGAGCAGTACTTC
CASSLGLAGNHEQYF
>TRBJ2-3|TRBV7-2|TRBD2|NA
TGTGCCAGCAGCCCCCAAGCGGGGGGCACAGATACGCAGTATTTT
CASSPQAGGTDTQYF
>TRBJ2-1|TRBV29-1|TRBD2|NA
TGCAGCGTTGAGCCGGGGGAGCGGGGGGCCCCTATGAATGAGCAGTTCTTC
CSVEPGERGAPMNEQFF
>TRBJ1-6|TRBV5-8|NA|NA
TGTGCCAGCAGAGGTCTAGGCAGTTCACCCCTCCACTTT
CASRGLGSSPLHF
>TRBJ2-1|TRBV18|TRBD2|NA
TGTGCCAGCTCGCCAGGGACTAGATACAATGAGCAGTTCTTC
CASSPGTRYNEQFF
>TRBJ2-5|TRBV7-6|NA|NA
TGTGCCAGCAGCTTAGCTTGGGCCGAAGAGACCCAGTACTTC
CASSLAWAEETQYF
>TRBJ2-5|TRBV4-3|TRBD2|NA
TGCGCCAGCAGCGAAACTAGCGGAGCCGGCGAGACCCAGTACTTC
CASSETSGAGETQYF
>TRBJ1-5|TRBV28|TRBD1|NA
TGTGCCAGCACCTGTAAGGTCGGGACAGCCGCTACCAACTATAGCAATCAGCCCCAGCATTTT
CASTCKVGTAATNYSNQPQHF
>TRBJ2-7|TRBV4-1|TRBD1|NA
TGCGCCAGCAGCCAAGGTTTTACAGGGGTACGGGACGAGCAGTACTTC
CASSQGFTGVRDEQYF
>TRBJ2-1|TRBV6-5|TRBD1|NA
TGTGCCAGCACCCCGACAGGGTCACTAGATGAGCAGTTCTTC
CASTPTGSLDEQFF
>TRBJ2-7|TRBV5-4|NA|once
TGTGCCAGCAGCACCCAGGGGAAGTCCTACGAGCAGTACTTC
CASSTQGKSYEQYF
>TRBJ2-1|TRBV18|TRBD1|NA
TGTGCCAGCTCATCCGCCGGGACAGGGGGTAGGGCGAACCTATTCTCCTACAATGAGCAGTTCTTC
CASSSAGTGGRANLFSYNEQFF
>TRBJ1-5|TRBV2|NA|NA
TGTGCCAGCAGTGAGAGCGCGCGTCGGGGACAGCCCCAGCATTTT
CASSESARRGQPQHF
>TRBJ2-2|TRBV9|TRBD2|NA
TGTGCCAGCAGCGTAGGGAGGCTAGCGGGGGGCCCTAAGAACACCGGGGAGCTGTTTTTT
CASSVGRLAGGPKNTGELFF
>TRBJ1-5|TRBV27|NA|once
TGTGCCAGCAGTGTAACCCGGGACAACAATAGCAATCAGCCCCAGCATTTT
CASSVTRDNNSNQPQHF